The 9 T cell receptor beta chains listed next were all sequenced from one sample in a study of shared T cell receptors in the human thymus. Data came from immunoSEQ multiplex PCR; TCRdb stores just in-frame clones and leaves some out. The sample has about 380,000 clones, 95% seen once; the top ten hold around 0.018%. The sequencing sample was made of thymocytes. These receptors were taken from a human donor.

The chain recombines TRBV5-5 with TRBJ2-1; D gene uncertain. Trimming took off 4 bases at V and 1 base at J, with 15 bases between the two ends. CDR3 size: 16 residues. CDR1 is SGHKS and CDR2 is YYEKEE in the germline V gene (reference sequence). The CDR3 spells CASSRRNWQSYNEQFF. The CDR3 DNA is TGTGCCAGCAGCCGGAGAAATTGGCAGTCCTACAATGAGCAGTTCTTC.

This clone has just one count. The chain couples TRBV27 to TRBJ2-3; D perhaps matches TRBD1 (5 bases). V lost 0 bases and J lost 5, with 9 bases in between. The CDR3 is 14 residues long. Germline CDR1 and CDR2: MNHEY and SMNVEV (reference sequence). CDR3 sequence: CASSLSRVGDTQYF. The CDR3 bases are TGTGCCAGCAGTTTATCCAGGGTTGGAGATACGCAGTATTTT.

This clone occurred once. The rearrangement links TRBV4-2 to TRBJ2-1; TRBD2 matches 11 bases. Germline-derived CDR1 and CDR2 are LGHNA and YNFKEQ. Losses at the gene ends were 1 base for V and 4 bases for J; bases not matched to a gene: 0. The CDR3 consists of 15 residues. The CDR3 DNA reads as TGTGCCAGCAGCCAAGGGACTAGCGGGTACAATGAGCAGTTCTTC. It translates to CASSQGTSGYNEQFF.

The V and J genes are TRBV5-6 and TRBJ1-2; no reliable D call. CDR1 and CDR2 from the germline V gene are SGHDT and YYEEEE. V was pared by 4 bases and J by 1 base, with 17 bases between. This CDR3 comprises 16 residues. CDR3 amino acids: CASSPRRRLLNYGYTF. CDR3 nucleotide sequence: TGTGCCAGCAGCCCGCGGCGACGCCTCCTTAACTATGGCTACACCTTC. Combining the CDR3 with reference TRBV5-6 and TRBJ1-2 gives the whole variable domain DAGVTQSPTHLIKTRGQQVTLRCSPKSGHDTVSWYQQALGQGPQFIFQYYEEEERQRGNFPDRFSGHQFPNYSSELNVNALLLGDSALYLCASSPRRRLLNYGYTFGSGTRLTVV.

The chain combines TRBV25-1 with TRBJ2-3; either TRBD1 or TRBD2 may fit D (5 bases each). Trimming shortened V by 2 bases and J by 2 bases, and 14 bases separated the two germline ends. From germline, CDR1 is MGHDK and CDR2 SYGVNS. The CDR3 spans 16 residues. In nucleotides, the CDR3 is TGTGCCAGCAGTGAACGGCCGAGAGGGACCACAGATACGCAGTATTTT. Its translation: CASSERPRGTTDTQYF.

V and J are TRBV19 and TRBJ2-7; perhaps TRBD1 as D (6 bases). CDR3 size: 13 residues. Germline CDR1 LNHDA, CDR2 SQIVND (reference sequence). Trimming cost V 5 bases and J 3 bases, with 11 bases left between them. CDR3: CASSPGHYYEQYF. For the CDR3, the DNA is TGTGCCAGTAGTCCGGGACACTACTACGAGCAGTACTTC.

CDR3 nucleotide sequence: TGTGCCAGCAGTTCCACACTCCGGCGGCAGCGGGACGGCACAGATACGCAGTATTTT. This gives the protein CASSSTLRRQRDGTDTQYF. V usage is TRBV27 and J usage is TRBJ2-3; TRBD2 matches 7 bases. This CDR3 comprises 19 residues. Trimming at V came to 4 bases and at J to 1 base, leaving 17 bases not matched to a gene. Germline V gene lookup returns CDR1 MNHEY and CDR2 SMNVEV (reference sequence).

The genes are TRBV19 and TRBJ2-7; unclear D gene. The CDR3 is made up of 13 amino acids. From germline, CDR1 is LNHDA and CDR2 SQIVND (reference sequence). V was cut by 3 bases and J by 4 bases, with 10 bases left in between. In DNA, the CDR3 is TGTGCCAGTAGTATGCTTGTAGGGTACGAGCAGTACTTC. Protein: CASSMLVGYEQYF. The entire variable domain, with the rest obtained from reference TRBV19 and TRBJ2-7, is as follows: DGGITQSPKYLFRKEGQNVTLSCEQNLNHDAMYWYRQDPGQGLRLIYYSQIVNDFQKGDIAEGYSVSREKKESFPLTVTSAQKNPTAFYLCASSMLVGYEQYFGPGTRLTVT.

The chain combines TRBV4-1 with TRBJ2-5; D gene unclear. Germline V lookup: CDR1 MGHRA, CDR2 YSYEKL. The V end was cut by 3 bases, the J end by 2 bases, with 13 bases between. The CDR3 spans 15 residues. CDR3 protein: CASSQARRVQETQYF. CDR3 DNA: TGCGCCAGCAGCCAGGCGCGCAGAGTACAAGAGACCCAGTACTTC.